The clone carrying this TCR beta chain has only a few counts. Antigen: not known. The CDR3 has 14 amino acids. CDR1 is MGHRA and CDR2 is YSYEKL in the germline V gene. Losses at the gene ends were 4 bases for V and 4 bases for J; bases not matched to a gene: 2. TCRalpha and TCRbeta libraries used 5'RACE with constant-segment primers and UMIs. TCRdb analysed the 5' RACE reads with MiXCR anew, one entry per CDR3 protein. This sample has roughly 150,000 distinct CDR3 sequences, with approximately 15% found just once. The source of the sample is a study of T-cell memory formation after mild COVID-19. Study outcomes and limitations: Pre-infection memory held some responding clones, suggesting pre-existing cross-reactive T cells responded. Clones that got smaller from day 15 to 85 had even CD4/CD8, while clones growing later tipped toward CD4+.

Input material: PBMCs or a T cell subset sorted from them (not recorded which). The J gene is TRBJ2-2, the V gene TRBV4-1, with TRBD2 identical over 8 bases. The receptor comes from an adult woman who had mild COVID-19 (a few samples of this study predate the infection). Cell type and time point are not known. CDR3 nucleotides: TGCGCCAGCAGCCTCGGGGGGGTCACCGGGGAGCTGTTTTTT. As protein: CASSLGGVTGELFF.